The 25 T cell receptor beta chains given below trace back to one sample, sequenced in a study of blood T cell repertoires in COVID-19. Sequencing used immunoSEQ multiplex PCR; TCRdb keeps in-frame clones, though not all of them. The sample lists about 240,000 clones; around 86% were seen once. What was sequenced was peripheral blood. The receptors stem from a woman between 70 and 85 years old with active or convalescent COVID-19.

Only one count was recorded for this clone. This chain links TRBV7-6 with TRBJ2-1; TRBD1 might be the D (6 bases). The germline CDR1 and CDR2 sequences are SGHVS and FNYEAQ. V lost 3 bases and J 7 bases, leaving 19 bases between the germline ends. CDR3 length equals 16 residues. The CDR3 spells CASSLRGQALINEQFF. The CDR3 DNA sequence: TGTGCCAGCAGCTTGAGGGGACAAGCCCTAATTAATGAGCAGTTCTTC.

The chain combines TRBV3-1 (or the pseudogene TRBV3-2) with TRBJ1-1, with TRBD1 as a possible D gene (5 bases). CDR1 LGHDT and CDR2 YNNKEL come from the germline V gene (reference sequence). V was pared by 0 bases and J by 4 bases, with 15 bases between. The CDR3 consists of 16 residues. CDR3 in amino acids: CASSQEGAGSGTEAFF. CDR3 nucleotide sequence: TGTGCCAGCAGCCAAGAAGGGGCCGGGTCCGGCACTGAAGCTTTCTTT.

The genes are TRBV7-9 and TRBJ2-1; D gene unclear. Germline values: CDR1 SEHNR, CDR2 FQNEAQ (reference sequence). The CDR3 has 13 amino acids. Trimming removed 2 bases from V and 11 bases from J, with 13 bases in between. CDR3 region: CASSLLDTAQQFF. In nucleotides, the CDR3 is TGTGCCAGCAGCTTACTCGACACAGCTCAGCAGTTCTTC.

The chain uses TRBV5-8 and TRBJ2-1; D is possibly TRBD1 (6 bases). Germline values: CDR1 SGHTS, CDR2 YDEGEE. Trimming shortened V by 5 bases and J by 3 bases, and 21 bases separated the two germline ends. This CDR3 is 17 amino acids long. The CDR3: CASRSGHIRGYYNEQFF. The CDR3 bases are TGTGCCAGCAGAAGTGGACATATCAGGGGATACTACAATGAGCAGTTCTTC.

The chain is built from TRBV7-6 and TRBJ2-3, with a possible D match to TRBD2 (6 bases). Germline CDR1 and CDR2: SGHVS and FNYEAQ. Trimming took 0 bases from V and 1 from J, leaving 8 bases between them. This CDR3 contains 15 residues. CDR3 protein: CASSLAGGRTDTQYF. The CDR3 DNA sequence: TGTGCCAGCAGCTTAGCGGGGGGACGCACAGATACGCAGTATTTT.

V and J are TRBV19 and TRBJ1-1; D uncertain. V lost 4 bases to trimming and J lost 6 bases, with 12 bases between them. The CDR3 covers 13 residues. Germline lookup yields CDR1 LNHDA and CDR2 SQIVND (reference sequence). For the CDR3, the DNA is TGTGCCAGTAGTACCTCTCGACAAGCTGAAGCTTTCTTT. The encoded protein is CASSTSRQAEAFF.

The chain is built from TRBV19 and TRBJ2-7; D is undetermined. The CDR3 sequence is 15 residues long. V lost 5 bases and J 2 bases, leaving 16 bases between the germline ends. Germline CDR1 reads LNHDA; CDR2 reads SQIVND (reference sequence). CDR3 DNA sequence: TGTGCCAGTAGTGGTGGATGGGCAGCCACCTACGAGCAGTACTTC. Encoded protein: CASSGGWAATYEQYF.

The chain is built from TRBV5-8 and TRBJ1-4, with 10 bases aligning to TRBD1. With 5 bases clipped from V and 8 bases from J, the junction kept 3 bases outside the gene matches. CDR1 is SGHTS, CDR2 YDEGEE, per germline. The CDR3 contains 13 residues. The CDR3 protein is CASSRQGAEKLFF. In DNA form, the CDR3 reads TGTGCCAGCAGTCGACAGGGGGCCGAAAAACTGTTTTTT.

The chain joins TRBV6-1 to TRBJ1-1, with 8 bases lining up with TRBD1. Germline-derived CDR1 and CDR2 are MNHNS and SASEGT. Unmatched junction bases numbered 15, after V lost 4 bases and J lost 2 bases. The CDR3 has 18 amino acids. CDR3 sequence: CASSVSRQGIGKNTEAFF. Written as DNA, the CDR3 is TGTGCCAGCAGTGTTTCGCGACAGGGGATCGGGAAAAACACTGAAGCTTTCTTT.

In regard to this clone: At one end the junction does not follow the germline gene, possibly because of a read error. CDR3 sequence: CATRPPGRQGVLF. Here the CDR3 DNA reads TGTGCCACCAGACCCCCGGGGCGACAGGGGGTCCTTTTT. This sequence joins TRBV24-1 and TRBJ1-4, with 9 bases that match TRBD1. Germline loops: CDR1 KGHDR, CDR2 SFDVKD. The CDR3 is 13 amino acids.

V is TRBV6-5 and J is TRBJ1-6, with D uncertain. V dropped 6 bases and J dropped 4 bases, with 13 bases sitting between them. The CDR3 has 15 amino acids. Germline V CDR1 and CDR2: MNHEY, SVGAGI. The CDR3 loop is CASRSEGAYNSPLHF. The CDR3 DNA is TGTGCCAGCAGATCGGAAGGAGCTTATAATTCACCCCTCCACTTT.

V usage is TRBV3-1 (or the pseudogene TRBV3-2) and J usage is TRBJ2-3; a possible D gene is TRBD2 (6 bases). This CDR3 region has 11 residues. Germline lookup yields CDR1 LGHDT and CDR2 YNNKEL (reference sequence). The V end was cut by 3 bases, the J end by 9 bases, with 7 bases between. The CDR3 sequence is CASSHGGTQYF. For the CDR3, the DNA is TGTGCCAGCAGCCACGGAGGGACGCAGTATTTT.

This chain uses TRBV7-6 with TRBJ2-1, with D possibly TRBD2 on 6 matching bases. This CDR3 has 15 residues. The V and J ends lost 5 bases and 7 bases respectively, with 18 bases between them. Germline V lookup: CDR1 SGHVS, CDR2 FNYEAQ. The CDR3 loop is CASSILGTGLNEQFF. The CDR3 bases are TGTGCCAGCAGCATTCTCGGGACTGGGCTAAATGAGCAGTTCTTC.

The rearrangement joins TRBV4-3 to TRBJ1-3; TRBD1 agrees at 7 bases. Germline values: CDR1 LGHNA, CDR2 YSLEER. This CDR3 spans 16 amino acids. V was pared by 4 bases and J by 3 bases, with 9 bases of the junction left unmatched. The CDR3: CASSLRRGGIGNTIYF. CDR3 bases: TGCGCCAGCAGCCTCCGAAGAGGGGGCATTGGAAACACCATATATTTT.

The V gene is TRBV5-1, the J gene TRBJ2-1, with D uncertain. Germline CDR1 SGHRS, CDR2 YFSETQ. CDR3 length equals 13 residues. Trimming shortened V by 0 bases and J by 10 bases, and 11 bases separated the two germline ends. The CDR3 loop is CASSLGRSGEQFF. The DNA of the CDR3 is TGCGCCAGCAGCTTGGGCAGGTCTGGAGAGCAGTTCTTC.

V gene TRBV5-1 combines with J gene TRBJ2-7, with a weak D call TRBD2 (7 bases). V shed 2 bases and J shed 0 bases, with 12 bases lying between them. The germline gives CDR1 SGHRS, CDR2 YFSETQ. The CDR3 has 15 amino acids. The CDR3 sequence: CASSLWRGPSYEQYF. The CDR3 nucleotides read TGCGCCAGCAGCTTATGGCGGGGGCCCTCCTACGAGCAGTACTTC.

V is TRBV5-4 and J is TRBJ1-2; tentatively, D is TRBD1 (5 bases). V was cut by 0 bases and J by 6 bases, with 15 bases left in between. This CDR3 contains 15 residues. Germline lookup yields CDR1 SGHNT and CDR2 YYREEE (reference sequence). CDR3 in amino acids: CASSLAAQGENGYTF. The CDR3 DNA sequence: TGTGCCAGCAGCTTGGCCGCGCAGGGCGAGAATGGCTACACCTTC.

This clone was picked up a small number of times. The chain employs TRBV5-1 and TRBJ2-2; 8 bases fit TRBD1. Trimming cost V 0 bases and J 5 bases; bases outside gene matches: 3. Germline assignment: CDR1 SGHRS and CDR2 YFSETQ. The CDR3 length is 15 residues. The CDR3 sequence: CASSLAGGYTGELFF. DNA for the CDR3: TGCGCCAGCAGCTTGGCAGGGGGCTATACCGGGGAGCTGTTTTTT.

The V and J genes are TRBV6-5 and TRBJ1-1, with 9 bases identical to TRBD1. Germline trimming cut 4 bases from V and 8 bases from J; bases unmatched to any gene: 11. The CDR3 has 15 amino acids. From germline, CDR1 is MNHEY and CDR2 SVGAGI. Here the CDR3 reads CASSSGTGRIGEAFF. CDR3 sequence (DNA): TGTGCCAGCAGTTCCGGGACAGGGAGGATCGGGGAAGCTTTCTTT.

The chain employs TRBV7-9 and TRBJ1-4; the D gene is possibly TRBD1 (6 bases). The germline V and J ends were trimmed by 6 bases and 3 bases, with 14 bases remaining between them. CDR1 is SEHNR, CDR2 FQNEAQ, per germline (reference sequence). CDR3 length: 15 residues. The chain's CDR3 is CASSSQGMANEKLFF. The CDR3 bases are TGTGCCAGCAGTTCACAGGGTATGGCTAATGAAAAACTGTTTTTT.

The chain joins TRBV14 to TRBJ1-1; D is unresolved. Germline assignment: CDR1 SGHDN and CDR2 FVKESK. With 5 bases removed from V and 7 bases from J, the gap between germline ends came to 14 bases. The CDR3 is 13 amino acids. In DNA, the CDR3 is TGTGCCAGCAGCTCCCGGGTTTTCCGTGAAGCTTTCTTT. It yields the protein CASSSRVFREAFF.

This chain joins TRBV2 and TRBJ2-2; D ambiguous. Germline lookup yields CDR1 SNHLY and CDR2 FYNNEI. This CDR3 is built from 15 residues. V lost 3 bases to trimming and J lost 2 bases, with 10 bases between them. This chain's CDR3 is CASSEVVLNTGELFF. The CDR3 DNA is TGTGCCAGCAGTGAGGTAGTACTCAACACCGGGGAGCTGTTTTTT.

V usage is TRBV28 and J usage is TRBJ1-2; 7 positions match TRBD1. The J segment lost 8 bases and the V segment lost 3 bases, leaving 9 bases of the junction unmatched. Germline CDR1 and CDR2: MDHEN and SYDVKM. This CDR3 has 14 residues. The CDR3 loop reads CASSLEQGNSGYTF. The CDR3 region has the DNA TGTGCCAGCAGTTTGGAACAGGGGAATAGCGGCTACACCTTC.

J is TRBJ1-1 and V is TRBV28; tentative D call: TRBD1 (6 bases). CDR3 length equals 11 residues. The germline V and J ends were trimmed by 9 bases and 6 bases, with 11 bases remaining between them. Looked up from germline, CDR1 is MDHEN and CDR2 is SYDVKM. DNA for the CDR3: TGTGCCAGTTCCAGGGGCCCTGAAGCTTTCTTT. Translation: CASSRGPEAFF.

The chain joins TRBV5-1 to TRBJ2-7; no definite D call. Per the germline V gene, CDR1 is SGHRS and CDR2 is YFSETQ. V dropped 1 base and J dropped 0 bases, with 8 bases sitting between them. The CDR3 sequence is 14 residues long. The CDR3: CASSLLLSSYEQYF. For the CDR3, the DNA is TGCGCCAGCAGCTTGCTACTTAGCTCCTACGAGCAGTACTTC.